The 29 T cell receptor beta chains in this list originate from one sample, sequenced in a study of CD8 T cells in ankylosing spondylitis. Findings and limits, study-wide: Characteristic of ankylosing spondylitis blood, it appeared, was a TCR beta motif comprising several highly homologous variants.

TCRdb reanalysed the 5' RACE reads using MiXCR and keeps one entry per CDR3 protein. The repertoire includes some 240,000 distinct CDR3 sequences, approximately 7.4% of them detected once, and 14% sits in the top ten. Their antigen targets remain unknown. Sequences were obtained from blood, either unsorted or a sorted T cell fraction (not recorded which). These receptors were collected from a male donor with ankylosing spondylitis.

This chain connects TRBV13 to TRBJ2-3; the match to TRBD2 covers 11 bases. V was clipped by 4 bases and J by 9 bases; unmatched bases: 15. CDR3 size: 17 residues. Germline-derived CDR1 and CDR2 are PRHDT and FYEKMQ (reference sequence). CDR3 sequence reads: CASSSQPGLAVGSTQYF. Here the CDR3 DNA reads TGTGCCAGCAGCTCCCAACCGGGACTAGCGGTAGGAAGCACGCAGTATTTT.

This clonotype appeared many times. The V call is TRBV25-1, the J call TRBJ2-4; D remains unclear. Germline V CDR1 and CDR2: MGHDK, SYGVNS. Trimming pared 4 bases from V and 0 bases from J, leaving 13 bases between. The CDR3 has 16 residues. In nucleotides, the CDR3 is TGTGCCAGCAGTGGTCCCCAAAATGGAGCCAAAAACATTCAGTACTTC. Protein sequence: CASSGPQNGAKNIQYF.

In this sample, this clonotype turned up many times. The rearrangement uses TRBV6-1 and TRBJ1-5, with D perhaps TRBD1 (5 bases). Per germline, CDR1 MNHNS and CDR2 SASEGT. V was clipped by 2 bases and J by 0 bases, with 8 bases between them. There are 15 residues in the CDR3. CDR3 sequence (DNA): TGTGCCAGCAGTGAATGGGGGATTAGCAATCAGCCCCAGCATTTT. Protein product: CASSEWGISNQPQHF.

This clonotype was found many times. CDR3 in DNA: TGTGCTAGTGGTTCCCATCGGACCCAGTACTTC. This codes for CASGSHRTQYF. The chain couples TRBV12-5 to TRBJ2-5; D is unclear. V was pared by 4 bases and J by 7 bases, with 7 bases between. CDR1 and CDR2 from the germline V gene are LGHNT and FRNRAP. This CDR3 contains 11 residues.

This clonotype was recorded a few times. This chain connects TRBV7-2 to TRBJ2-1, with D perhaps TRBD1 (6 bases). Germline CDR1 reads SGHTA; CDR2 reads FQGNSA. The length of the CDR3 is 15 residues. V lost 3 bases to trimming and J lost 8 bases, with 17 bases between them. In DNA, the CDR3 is TGTGCCAGCAGCTTTTTACAGGGATGGGTCGATGAGCAGTTCTTC. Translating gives CASSFLQGWVDEQFF.

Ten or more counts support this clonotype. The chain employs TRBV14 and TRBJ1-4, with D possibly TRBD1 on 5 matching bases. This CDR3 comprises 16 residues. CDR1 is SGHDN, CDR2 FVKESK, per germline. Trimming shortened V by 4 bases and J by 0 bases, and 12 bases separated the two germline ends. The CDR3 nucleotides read TGTGCCAGCAGCCTCATCGAGACAGCAACTAATGAAAAACTGTTTTTT. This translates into CASSLIETATNEKLFF.

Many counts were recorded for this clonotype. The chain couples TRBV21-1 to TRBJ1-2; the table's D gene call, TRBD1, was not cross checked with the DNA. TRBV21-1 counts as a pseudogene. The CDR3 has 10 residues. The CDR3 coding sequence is TGTGCCACCGAGGACAGGGTTAACACCTTC. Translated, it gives CATEDRVNTF.

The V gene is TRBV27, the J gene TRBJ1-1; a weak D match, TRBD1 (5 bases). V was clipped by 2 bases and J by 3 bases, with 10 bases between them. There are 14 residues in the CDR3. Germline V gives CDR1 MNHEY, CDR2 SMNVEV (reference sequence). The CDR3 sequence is CASSLQGSHTEAFF. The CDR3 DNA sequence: TGTGCCAGCAGTTTACAGGGTTCGCACACTGAAGCTTTCTTT.

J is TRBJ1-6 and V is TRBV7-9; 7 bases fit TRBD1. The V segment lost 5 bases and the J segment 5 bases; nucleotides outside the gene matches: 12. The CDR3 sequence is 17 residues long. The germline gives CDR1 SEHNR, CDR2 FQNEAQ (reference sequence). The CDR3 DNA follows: TGTGCCAGCAGCCCCCCTTGGACAGGAGAAGATAATTCACCCCTCCACTTT. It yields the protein CASSPPWTGEDNSPLHF.

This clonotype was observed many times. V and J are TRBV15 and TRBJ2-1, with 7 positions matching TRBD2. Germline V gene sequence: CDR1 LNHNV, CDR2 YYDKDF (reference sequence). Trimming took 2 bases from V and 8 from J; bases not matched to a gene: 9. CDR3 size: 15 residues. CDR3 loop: CATSRRAGRVDEQFF. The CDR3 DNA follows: TGTGCCACCAGCAGAAGGGCAGGGAGGGTAGATGAGCAGTTCTTC.

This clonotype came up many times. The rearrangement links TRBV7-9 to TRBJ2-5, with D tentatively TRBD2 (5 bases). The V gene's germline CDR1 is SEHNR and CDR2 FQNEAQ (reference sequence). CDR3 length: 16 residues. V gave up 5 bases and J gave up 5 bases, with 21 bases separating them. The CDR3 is CASSPGHLAPGETQYF. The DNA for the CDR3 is TGTGCCAGCAGCCCCGGGCACTTAGCTCCGGGGGAGACCCAGTACTTC.

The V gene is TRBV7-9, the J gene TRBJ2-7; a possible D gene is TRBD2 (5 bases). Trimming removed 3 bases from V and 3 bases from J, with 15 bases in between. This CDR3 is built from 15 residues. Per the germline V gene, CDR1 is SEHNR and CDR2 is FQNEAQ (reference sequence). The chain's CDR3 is CASSFEGAEYYEQYF. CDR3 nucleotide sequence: TGTGCCAGCAGCTTCGAGGGAGCCGAATACTACGAGCAGTACTTC.

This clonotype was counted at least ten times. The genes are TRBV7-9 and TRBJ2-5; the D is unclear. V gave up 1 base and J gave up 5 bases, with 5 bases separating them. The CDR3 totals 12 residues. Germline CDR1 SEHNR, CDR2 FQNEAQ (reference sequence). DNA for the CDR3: TGTGCCAGCAGCTTAGAATACGAGACCCAGTACTTC. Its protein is CASSLEYETQYF.

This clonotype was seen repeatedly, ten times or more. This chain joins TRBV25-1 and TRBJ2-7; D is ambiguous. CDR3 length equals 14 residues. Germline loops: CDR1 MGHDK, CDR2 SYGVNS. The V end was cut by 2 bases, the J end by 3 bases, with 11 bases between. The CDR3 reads CASSEQDLFYEQYF. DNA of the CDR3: TGTGCCAGCAGTGAACAGGACCTCTTCTACGAGCAGTACTTC.

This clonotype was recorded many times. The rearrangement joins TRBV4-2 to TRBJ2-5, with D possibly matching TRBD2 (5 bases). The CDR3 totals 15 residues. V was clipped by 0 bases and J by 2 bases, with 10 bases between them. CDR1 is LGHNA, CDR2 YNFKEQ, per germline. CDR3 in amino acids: CASSQDLRGQETQYF. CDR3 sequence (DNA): TGTGCCAGCAGCCAAGATCTTCGGGGACAAGAGACCCAGTACTTC.

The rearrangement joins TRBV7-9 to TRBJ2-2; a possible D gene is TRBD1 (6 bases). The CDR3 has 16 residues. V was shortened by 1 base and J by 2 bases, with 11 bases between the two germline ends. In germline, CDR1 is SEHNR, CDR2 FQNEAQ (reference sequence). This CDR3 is CASSLVRGPNTGELFF. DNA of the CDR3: TGTGCCAGCAGCTTAGTCAGGGGACCAAACACCGGGGAGCTGTTTTTT.

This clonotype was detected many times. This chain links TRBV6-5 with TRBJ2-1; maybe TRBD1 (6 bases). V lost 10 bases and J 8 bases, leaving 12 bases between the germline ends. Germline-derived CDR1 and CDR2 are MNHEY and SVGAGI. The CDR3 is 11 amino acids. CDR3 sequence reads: CATAGAHEQFF. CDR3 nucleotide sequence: TGTGCCACGGCAGGGGCCCATGAGCAGTTCTTC.

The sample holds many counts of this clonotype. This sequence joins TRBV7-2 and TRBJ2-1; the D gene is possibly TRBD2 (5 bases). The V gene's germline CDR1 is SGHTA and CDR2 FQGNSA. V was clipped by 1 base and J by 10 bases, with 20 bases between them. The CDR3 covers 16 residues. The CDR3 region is CASSLGYRASFKEQFF. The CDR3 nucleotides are TGTGCCAGCAGCTTAGGTTATCGCGCTAGCTTTAAGGAGCAGTTCTTC.

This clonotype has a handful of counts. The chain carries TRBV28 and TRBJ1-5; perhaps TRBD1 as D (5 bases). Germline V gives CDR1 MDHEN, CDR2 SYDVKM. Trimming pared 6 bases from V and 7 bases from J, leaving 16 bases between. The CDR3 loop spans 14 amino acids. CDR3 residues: CASRDSRGSQPQHF. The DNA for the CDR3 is TGTGCCAGCAGAGACTCTCGGGGCTCGCAGCCCCAGCATTTT.

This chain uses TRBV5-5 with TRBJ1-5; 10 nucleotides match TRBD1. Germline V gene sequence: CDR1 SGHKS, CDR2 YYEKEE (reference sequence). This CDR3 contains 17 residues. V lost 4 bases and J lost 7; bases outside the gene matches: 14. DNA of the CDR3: TGTGCCAGCAGCCCGGACAGGGGGTTTGGGCATTTACAGCCCCAGCATTTT. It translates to CASSPDRGFGHLQPQHF.

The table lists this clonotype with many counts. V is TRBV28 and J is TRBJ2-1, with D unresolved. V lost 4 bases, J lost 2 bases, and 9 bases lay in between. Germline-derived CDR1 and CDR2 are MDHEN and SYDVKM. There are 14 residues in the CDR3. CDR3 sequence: CASSSRGAYNEQFF. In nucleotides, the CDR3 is TGTGCCAGCAGTTCGCGCGGAGCCTACAATGAGCAGTTCTTC.

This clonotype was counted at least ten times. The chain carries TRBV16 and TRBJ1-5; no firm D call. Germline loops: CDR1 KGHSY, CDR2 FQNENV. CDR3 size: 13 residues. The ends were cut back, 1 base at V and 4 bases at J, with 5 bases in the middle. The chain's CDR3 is CASSQFRNQPQHF. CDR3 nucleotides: TGTGCCAGCAGCCAATTTAGGAATCAGCCCCAGCATTTT.

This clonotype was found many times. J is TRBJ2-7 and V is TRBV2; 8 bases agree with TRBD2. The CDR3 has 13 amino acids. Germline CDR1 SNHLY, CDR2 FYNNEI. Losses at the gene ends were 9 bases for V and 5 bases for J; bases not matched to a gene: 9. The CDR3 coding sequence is TGTGCCAGTTCCCCGGGAGGGAGGGACGAGCAGTACTTC. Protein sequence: CASSPGGRDEQYF.

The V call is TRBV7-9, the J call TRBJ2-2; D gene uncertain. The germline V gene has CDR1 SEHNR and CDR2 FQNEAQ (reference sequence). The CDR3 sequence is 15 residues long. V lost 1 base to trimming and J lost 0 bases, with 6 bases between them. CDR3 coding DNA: TGTGCCAGCAGCTTAGGACACCCGAACACCGGGGAGCTGTTTTTT. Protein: CASSLGHPNTGELFF.

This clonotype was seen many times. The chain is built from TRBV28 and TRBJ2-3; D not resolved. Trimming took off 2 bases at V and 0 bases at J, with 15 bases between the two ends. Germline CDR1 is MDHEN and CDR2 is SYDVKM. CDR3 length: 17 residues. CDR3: CASSLGLRPTSTDTQYF. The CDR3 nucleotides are TGTGCCAGCAGTTTAGGTCTGCGACCAACTAGCACAGATACGCAGTATTTT. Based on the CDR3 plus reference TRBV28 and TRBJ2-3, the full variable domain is DVKVTQSSRYLVKRTGEKVFLECVQDMDHENMFWYRQDPGLGLRLIYFSYDVKMKEKGDIPEGYSVSREKKERFSLILESASTNQTSMYLCASSLGLRPTSTDTQYFGPGTRLTVL.

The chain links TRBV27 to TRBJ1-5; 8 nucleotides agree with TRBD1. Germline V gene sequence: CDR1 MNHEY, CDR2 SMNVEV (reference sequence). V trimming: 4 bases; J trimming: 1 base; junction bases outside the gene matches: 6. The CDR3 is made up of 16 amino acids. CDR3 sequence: CASSSIRDRSNQPQHF. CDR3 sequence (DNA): TGTGCCAGCAGTTCCATTCGGGACAGGAGCAATCAGCCCCAGCATTTT.

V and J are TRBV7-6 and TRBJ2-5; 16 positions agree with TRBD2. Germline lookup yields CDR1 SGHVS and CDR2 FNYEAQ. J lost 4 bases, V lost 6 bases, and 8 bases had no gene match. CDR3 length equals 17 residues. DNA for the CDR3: TGTGCCAGCAGTTCGGGACTAGCGGGAGGGCCGGGAGAGACCCAGTACTTC. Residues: CASSSGLAGGPGETQYF.

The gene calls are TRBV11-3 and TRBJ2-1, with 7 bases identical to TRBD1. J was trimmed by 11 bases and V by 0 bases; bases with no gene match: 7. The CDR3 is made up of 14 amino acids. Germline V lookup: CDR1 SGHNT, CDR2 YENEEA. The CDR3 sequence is CASSLENRDSKQFF. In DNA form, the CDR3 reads TGTGCCAGCAGCTTAGAGAACCGGGACAGCAAGCAGTTCTTC.

DNA for the CDR3: TGTGCCAGCAGGAAAGGGACAGGGAGCTCCTACGAGCAGTACTTC. Protein product: CASRKGTGSSYEQYF. The chain uses TRBV7-9 and TRBJ2-7, with 9 bases identical to TRBD1. The V and J ends lost 6 bases and 0 bases, in that order; junction bases with no gene match: 6. The CDR3 length is 15 residues. The germline V gene has CDR1 SEHNR and CDR2 FQNEAQ (reference sequence).